These 9 T cell receptor beta chains came from one sample sequenced in a study of T cells expressing NK-cell markers. Each CDR3 protein gets one entry in TCRdb, which reprocessed the 5' RACE reads and gives no DNA. Across 500,000 to 600,000 distinct CDR3 sequences, the top ten clones capture roughly 3.4% of the sample. Sequenced sample: blood T cells: a sorted CD56 or NKG2C T cell subset, CD4+ or CD8+ T cells, or bulk PBMC T cells (not recorded which). These receptors originate from a man between 18 and 35 years old in good health.

The J gene is TRBJ2-3, the V gene TRBV6-2 or TRBV6-3; the D gene TCRdb calls, TRBD1, cannot be checked with no DNA. Germline V CDR1 and CDR2: MNHEY, SVGEGT. The CDR3 consists of 19 residues. The CDR3 region is CASTQRPVNSHLGADTQYF.

The V gene is TRBV12-3 or TRBV12-4, the J gene TRBJ2-1; TCRdb's D call of TRBD2 is untestable without DNA. The CDR3 sequence is 18 residues long. CDR3 residues: CASSLWGLAAGAYNEQFF.

The chain employs TRBV27 and TRBJ2-3; the TCRdb D gene call, TRBD2, has no DNA to confirm it. The CDR3 is 15 residues long. Germline loops: CDR1 MNHEY, CDR2 SMNVEV (reference sequence). CDR3 region: CASSSPSGNTDTQYF.

This CDR3 is CASSYLGVGGAGELFF. The chain uses TRBV27 and TRBJ2-2; there is no DNA to check the TCRdb D call of TRBD2. The germline CDR1 and CDR2 sequences are MNHEY and SMNVEV (reference sequence). This CDR3 comprises 16 residues.

This rearrangement joins TRBV7-2 to TRBJ2-7; absent DNA, TCRdb's TRBD2 call cannot be checked. Germline CDR1 SGHTA, CDR2 FQGNSA. The CDR3 totals 17 residues. The CDR3 protein is CASSLPGSGGRFGEQYF. The whole variable domain, remainder taken from reference TRBV7-2 and TRBJ2-7, is GAGVSQSPSNKVTEKGKDVELRCDPISGHTALYWYRQSLGQGLEFLIYFQGNSAPDKSGLPSDRFSAERTGGSVSTLTIQRTQQEDSAVYLCASSLPGSGGRFGEQYFGPGTRLTVT.

This chain links TRBV9 with TRBJ1-1. The germline CDR1 and CDR2 sequences are SGDLS and YYNGEE. The CDR3 contains 15 residues. The CDR3 loop reads CASSVEAGMNTEAFF.

The rearrangement joins TRBV18 to TRBJ1-5; with no DNA, the TCRdb D assignment of TRBD1 cannot be verified. CDR1 is KGHSH and CDR2 is LQKENI in the germline V gene. The CDR3 extends over 16 amino acids. CDR3 residues: CASSPGQGAKGQPQHF.

The chain employs TRBV12-3 or TRBV12-4 and TRBJ2-1; with no DNA, the TCRdb D assignment of TRBD2 cannot be verified. The CDR3 length is 15 residues. The CDR3 loop is CASSSLAGPYNEQFF.

The CDR3 sequence: CASSFWPSGDSETQYF. This sequence joins TRBV11-2 and TRBJ2-5; TCRdb indicates TRBD2, and absent DNA this call remains unverified. Germline V gives CDR1 SGHAT, CDR2 FQNNGV. The CDR3 length is 16 residues.